The 16 T cell receptor beta chains below come from one sample, sequenced in a study of T cell responses to AZD1222 COVID-19 vaccine. The repertoire was sequenced with immunoSEQ multiplex PCR; TCRdb's copy has only in-frame clones and lacks some. The sample lists fewer than 130,000 clones, over 85% seen once, with roughly 2.5% in the top ten. Sample: peripheral blood, taken 28 days after the second AZD1222 dose. These receptors were collected from an adult who received the AZD1222 COVID-19 vaccine.

J is TRBJ1-2 and V is TRBV7-2, with 12 nucleotides matching TRBD1. Germline-derived CDR1 and CDR2 are SGHTA and FQGNSA. With 5 bases clipped from V and 7 bases from J, the junction kept 8 bases outside the gene matches. This CDR3 spans 15 amino acids. The CDR3, as DNA: TGTGCCAGCAGCAACTGGGACAGGGGGCGTCCTGGCTACACCTTC. Its protein is CASSNWDRGRPGYTF.

The genes are TRBV4-3 and TRBJ2-1; D might be TRBD1 or TRBD2, each matching 5 bases. CDR3 length: 12 residues. V lost 0 bases, J lost 12 bases, and 9 bases lay in between. Per germline, CDR1 LGHNA and CDR2 YSLEER. CDR3 in amino acids: CASSQDGALQFF. DNA for the CDR3: TGCGCCAGCAGCCAAGACGGGGCGCTGCAGTTCTTC.

The V gene is TRBV3-1 (or the pseudogene TRBV3-2), the J gene TRBJ1-2; no clear D gene. The CDR3 loop spans 13 amino acids. V lost 4 bases and J 2 bases, leaving 8 bases between the germline ends. Germline CDR1 and CDR2: LGHDT and YNNKEL (reference sequence). CDR3 nucleotide sequence: TGTGCCAGCAGCCGGTCGGAGAACTATGGCTACACCTTC. Protein sequence: CASSRSENYGYTF.

The gene calls are TRBV5-1 and TRBJ1-3; D perhaps matches TRBD1 (5 bases). V was cut by 0 bases and J by 4 bases, with 8 bases left in between. CDR3 length: 14 residues. Germline assignment: CDR1 SGHRS and CDR2 YFSETQ. CDR3 bases: TGCGCCAGCAGCTTGGGGGACGCGGGAAACACCATATATTTT. It encodes CASSLGDAGNTIYF.

This rearrangement joins TRBV11-2 to TRBJ1-1, with TRBD1 matching 10 bases. The V gene's germline CDR1 is SGHAT and CDR2 FQNNGV. Losses at the gene ends were 5 bases for V and 3 bases for J; bases not matched to a gene: 9. The CDR3 consists of 16 residues. CDR3 nucleotide sequence: TGTGCCAGCAGCCCCCGGGACAGGGGAGCTTACACTGAAGCTTTCTTT. Translated: CASSPRDRGAYTEAFF.

The rearrangement joins TRBV5-1 to TRBJ2-5, with 7 bases lining up with TRBD1. CDR1 and CDR2 (germline): SGHRS, YFSETQ. V lost 4 bases and J lost 2; bases outside the gene matches: 8. The CDR3 sequence is 15 residues long. The CDR3 spells CASSAGTASQETQYF. The CDR3 bases are TGCGCCAGCAGCGCAGGGACAGCTTCACAAGAGACCCAGTACTTC.

J is TRBJ1-5 and V is TRBV6-5; D is perhaps TRBD1 (6 bases). CDR3 size: 14 residues. CDR1 MNHEY and CDR2 SVGAGI come from the germline V gene. V was clipped by 8 bases and J by 0 bases, with 11 bases between them. CDR3 loop: CASRTAPSNQPQHF. The CDR3 DNA reads TGTGCCAGCCGGACAGCACCTAGCAATCAGCCCCAGCATTTT.

This rearrangement joins TRBV10-3 to TRBJ2-3; D may be TRBD1 (6 bases). The germline V gene has CDR1 ENHRY and CDR2 SYGVKD. V was shortened by 0 bases and J by 2 bases, with 12 bases between the two germline ends. CDR3 length: 16 residues. CDR3 bases: TGTGCCATCAGTGAGTCGAGGGGGTTGGACACAGATACGCAGTATTTT. Translating it yields CAISESRGLDTDTQYF.

The chain has TRBV28 and TRBJ2-2; D possibly matches TRBD1 or TRBD2 (5 bases each). The germline V gene has CDR1 MDHEN and CDR2 SYDVKM. This CDR3 spans 15 amino acids. V was cut by 1 base and J by 9 bases, with 15 bases left in between. DNA for the CDR3: TGTGCCAGCAGTTTATTACGGGACCCCGGGAGGGAGCTGTTTTTT. Residues: CASSLLRDPGRELFF.

This rearrangement joins TRBV7-2 to TRBJ2-7; 12 positions match TRBD2. V lost 2 bases to trimming and J lost 9 bases; unmatched junction nucleotides: 8. The length of the CDR3 is 15 residues. CDR1 and CDR2 from the germline V gene are SGHTA and FQGNSA. CDR3 in amino acids: CASSLIASGGAGQYF. The CDR3 DNA sequence: TGTGCCAGCAGCTTAATCGCTAGCGGGGGGGCTGGGCAGTACTTC.

This clone has a handful of counts. The chain carries TRBV18 and TRBJ1-2; TRBD1 is a possible D gene (5 bases). The germline V gene encodes CDR1 KGHSH and CDR2 LQKENI. The V end was cut by 3 bases, the J end by 0 bases, with 11 bases between. This CDR3 is built from 15 residues. CDR3 loop: CASSPQEQANYGYTF. DNA for the CDR3: TGTGCCAGCTCACCGCAGGAACAGGCTAACTATGGCTACACCTTC.

The chain's CDR3 is CASSVVAGAYNEQFF. DNA of the CDR3: TGTGCCAGCAGCGTAGTAGCGGGAGCCTACAATGAGCAGTTCTTC. The gene calls are TRBV9 and TRBJ2-1; TRBD2 agrees at 9 bases. This CDR3 spans 15 amino acids. The junction had 0 bases not matched to a gene; V was cut back by 0 bases and J by 2 bases. Germline V gives CDR1 SGDLS, CDR2 YYNGEE.

The chain uses TRBV3-1 (or the pseudogene TRBV3-2) and TRBJ2-1, with D tentatively TRBD1 or TRBD2 (5 bases each). V shed 0 bases and J shed 9 bases, with 12 bases lying between them. This CDR3 has 14 amino acids. Per germline, CDR1 LGHDT and CDR2 YNNKEL (reference sequence). The chain's CDR3 is CASSQDPGTLEQFF. CDR3 DNA sequence: TGTGCCAGCAGCCAAGATCCCGGGACCCTTGAGCAGTTCTTC.

The V and J genes are TRBV5-1 and TRBJ2-2, with D maybe TRBD1 (7 bases). This CDR3 is built from 15 residues. Germline CDR1 reads SGHRS; CDR2 reads YFSETQ. V lost 4 bases and J 6 bases, leaving 16 bases between the germline ends. CDR3 amino acids: CASSPEGASAGELFF. The CDR3 bases are TGCGCCAGCAGCCCGGAGGGGGCGTCAGCCGGGGAGCTGTTTTTT.

For this clone: The junction and the germline gene differ at one end; a read error may be behind it. V gene TRBV7-7 combines with J gene TRBJ2-5; tentatively, D is TRBD1 or TRBD2 (5 bases each). The CDR3 spans 15 residues. The V gene's germline CDR1 is SSHAT and CDR2 FNYEAQ (reference sequence). The CDR3 reads CASSLVVGVQETQYF. The CDR3 coding sequence is TGTGCTAGCAGCTTAGTTGTGGGGGTACAAGAGACCCAGTACTTC.

The chain uses TRBV5-4 and TRBJ1-3; 9 bases agree with TRBD1. The length of the CDR3 is 15 residues. From germline, CDR1 is SGHNT and CDR2 YYREEE (reference sequence). V dropped 2 bases and J dropped 4; count of bases not matched to a gene: 4. CDR3 nucleotides: TGTGCCAGCAGCTTCACAGGGGGCGGGGGAAACACCATATATTTT. Protein: CASSFTGGGGNTIYF.